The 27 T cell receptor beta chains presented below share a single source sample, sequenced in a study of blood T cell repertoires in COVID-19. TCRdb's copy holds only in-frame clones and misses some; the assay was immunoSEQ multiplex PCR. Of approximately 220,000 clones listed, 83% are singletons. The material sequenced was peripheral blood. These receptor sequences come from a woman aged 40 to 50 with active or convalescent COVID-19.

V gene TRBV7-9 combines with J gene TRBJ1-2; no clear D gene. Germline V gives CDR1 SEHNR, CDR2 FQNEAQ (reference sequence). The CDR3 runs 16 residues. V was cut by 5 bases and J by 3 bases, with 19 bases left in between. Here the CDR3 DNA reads TGTGCCAGCAGCCCTACGTTCCAGGTTCCACACTATGGCTACACCTTC. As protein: CASSPTFQVPHYGYTF.

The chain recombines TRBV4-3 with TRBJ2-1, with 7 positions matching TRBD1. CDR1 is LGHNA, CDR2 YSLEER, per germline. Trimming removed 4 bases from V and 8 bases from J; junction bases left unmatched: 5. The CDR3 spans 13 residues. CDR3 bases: TGCGCCAGCAGCCGAGGGGGCCTCGATGAGCAGTTCTTC. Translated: CASSRGGLDEQFF.

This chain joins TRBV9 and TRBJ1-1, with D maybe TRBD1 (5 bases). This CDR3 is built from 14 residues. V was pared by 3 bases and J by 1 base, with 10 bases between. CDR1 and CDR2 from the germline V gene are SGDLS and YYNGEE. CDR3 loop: CASSEQDTNTEAFF. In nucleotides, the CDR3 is TGTGCCAGCAGCGAACAGGATACGAACACTGAAGCTTTCTTT.

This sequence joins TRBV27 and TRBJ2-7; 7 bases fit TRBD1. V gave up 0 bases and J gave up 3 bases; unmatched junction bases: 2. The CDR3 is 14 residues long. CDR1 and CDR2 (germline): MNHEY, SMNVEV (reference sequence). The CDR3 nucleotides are TGTGCCAGCAGTTTATCGGGGACAGTCTACGAGCAGTACTTC. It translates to CASSLSGTVYEQYF.

CDR3 bases: TGTGCCAGCAGAAAGGACAGGGCGGGGGAAAAACTGTTTTTT. It codes for CASRKDRAGEKLFF. V gene TRBV6-6 combines with J gene TRBJ1-4, with 8 bases lining up with TRBD1. Per the germline V gene, CDR1 is MNHNY and CDR2 is SVGAGI (reference sequence). The CDR3 extends over 14 amino acids. V was pared by 6 bases and J by 8 bases, with 8 bases of the junction left unmatched.

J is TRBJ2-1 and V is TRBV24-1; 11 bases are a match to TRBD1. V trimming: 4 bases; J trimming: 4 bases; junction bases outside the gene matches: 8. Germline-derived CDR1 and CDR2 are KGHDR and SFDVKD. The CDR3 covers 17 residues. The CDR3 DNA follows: TGTGCCACCAGTGACCAAGGACAGGGGGCTCTATACAATGAGCAGTTCTTC. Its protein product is CATSDQGQGALYNEQFF.

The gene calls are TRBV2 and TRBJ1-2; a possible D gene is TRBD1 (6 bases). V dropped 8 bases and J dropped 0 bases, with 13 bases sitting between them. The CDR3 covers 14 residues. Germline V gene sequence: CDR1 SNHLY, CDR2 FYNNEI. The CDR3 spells CASGGALANYGYTF. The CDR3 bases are TGTGCCAGCGGGGGGGCCCTAGCTAACTATGGCTACACCTTC.

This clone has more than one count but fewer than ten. The CDR3 spells CASSPSGGTYNEQFF. The CDR3 DNA is TGCGCCAGCAGCCCCAGCGGGGGAACCTACAATGAGCAGTTCTTC. The chain joins TRBV5-1 to TRBJ2-1, with TRBD2 matching over 8 bases. In germline, CDR1 is SGHRS, CDR2 YFSETQ. V was pared by 4 bases and J by 2 bases, with 5 bases of the junction left unmatched. The CDR3 runs 15 residues.

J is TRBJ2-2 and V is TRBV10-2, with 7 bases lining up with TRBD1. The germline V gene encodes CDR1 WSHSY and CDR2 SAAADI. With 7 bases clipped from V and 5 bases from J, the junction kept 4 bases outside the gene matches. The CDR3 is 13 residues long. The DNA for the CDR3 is TGCGCCAGCAAGACAGGGTGGACCGGGGAGCTGTTTTTT. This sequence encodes CASKTGWTGELFF.

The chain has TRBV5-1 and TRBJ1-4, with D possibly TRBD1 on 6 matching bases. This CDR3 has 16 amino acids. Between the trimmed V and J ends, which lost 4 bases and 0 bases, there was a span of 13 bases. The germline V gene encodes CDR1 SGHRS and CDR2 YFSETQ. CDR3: CASSRVDRSTNEKLFF. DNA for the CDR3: TGCGCCAGCAGCAGGGTGGACAGATCAACTAATGAAAAACTGTTTTTT.

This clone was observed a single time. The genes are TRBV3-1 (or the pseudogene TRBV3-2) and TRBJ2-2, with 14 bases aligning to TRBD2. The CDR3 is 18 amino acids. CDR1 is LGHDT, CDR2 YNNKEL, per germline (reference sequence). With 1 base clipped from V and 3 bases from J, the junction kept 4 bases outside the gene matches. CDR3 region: CASSQGLAGGPDTGELFF. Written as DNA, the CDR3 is TGTGCCAGCAGCCAAGGACTAGCGGGAGGGCCCGACACCGGGGAGCTGTTTTTT.

The CDR3 region is CATSDGAWETQYF. CDR3 sequence (DNA): TGTGCCACCAGTGATGGGGCGTGGGAGACCCAGTACTTC. The rearrangement joins TRBV24-1 to TRBJ2-5, with D tentatively TRBD1 (5 bases). The germline V gene encodes CDR1 KGHDR and CDR2 SFDVKD. Trimming took off 3 bases at V and 5 bases at J, with 9 bases between the two ends. This CDR3 has 13 residues.

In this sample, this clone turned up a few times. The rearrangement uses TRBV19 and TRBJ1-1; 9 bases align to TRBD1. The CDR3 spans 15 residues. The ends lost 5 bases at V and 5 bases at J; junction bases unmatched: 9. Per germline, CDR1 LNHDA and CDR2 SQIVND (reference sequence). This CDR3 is CASSSQGASATEAFF. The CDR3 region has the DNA TGTGCCAGTAGTTCACAGGGGGCGAGTGCTACTGAAGCTTTCTTT. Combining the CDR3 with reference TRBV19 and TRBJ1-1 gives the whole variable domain DGGITQSPKYLFRKEGQNVTLSCEQNLNHDAMYWYRQDPGQGLRLIYYSQIVNDFQKGDIAEGYSVSREKKESFPLTVTSAQKNPTAFYLCASSSQGASATEAFFGQGTRLTVV.

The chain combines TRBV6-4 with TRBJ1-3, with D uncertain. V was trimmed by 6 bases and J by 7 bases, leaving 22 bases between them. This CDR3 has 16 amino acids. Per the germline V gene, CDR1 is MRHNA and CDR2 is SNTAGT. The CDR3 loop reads CASRELPYPNMNTIYF. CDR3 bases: TGTGCCAGCAGGGAACTACCCTACCCCAATATGAACACCATATATTTT.

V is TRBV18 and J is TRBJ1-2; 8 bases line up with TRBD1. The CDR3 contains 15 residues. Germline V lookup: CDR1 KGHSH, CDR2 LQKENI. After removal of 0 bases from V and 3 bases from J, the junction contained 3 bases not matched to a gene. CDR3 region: CASSPPRGLDYGYTF. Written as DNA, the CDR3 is TGTGCCAGCTCACCACCCAGGGGGCTTGACTATGGCTACACCTTC. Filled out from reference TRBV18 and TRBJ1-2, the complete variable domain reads NAGVMQNPRHLVRRRGQEARLRCSPMKGHSHVYWYRQLPEEGLKFMVYLQKENIIDESGMPKERFSAEFPKEGPSILRIQQVVRGDSAAYFCASSPPRGLDYGYTFGSGTRLTVV.

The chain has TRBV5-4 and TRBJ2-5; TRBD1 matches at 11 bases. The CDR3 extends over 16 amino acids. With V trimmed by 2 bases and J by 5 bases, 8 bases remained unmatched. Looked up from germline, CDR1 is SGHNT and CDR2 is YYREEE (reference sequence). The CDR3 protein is CASSFGTGGIRETQYF. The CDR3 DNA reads TGTGCCAGCAGCTTCGGGACAGGGGGGATTAGGGAGACCCAGTACTTC.

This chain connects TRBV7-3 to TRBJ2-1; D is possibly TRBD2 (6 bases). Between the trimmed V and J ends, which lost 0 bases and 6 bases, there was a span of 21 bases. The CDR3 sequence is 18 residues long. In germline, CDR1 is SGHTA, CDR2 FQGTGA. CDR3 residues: CASSLTVGGGGRGNEQFF. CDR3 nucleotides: TGTGCCAGCAGCTTAACTGTGGGTGGGGGAGGTCGGGGCAATGAGCAGTTCTTC.

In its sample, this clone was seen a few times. The CDR3, as DNA: TGTGCCAGCAGCTATACCGGGACAGGCTACGAGCAGTACTTC. Protein: CASSYTGTGYEQYF. The J gene is TRBJ2-7, the V gene TRBV11-2; TRBD1 matches at 8 bases. The CDR3 covers 14 residues. Germline V CDR1 and CDR2: SGHAT, FQNNGV. Losses at the gene ends were 4 bases for V and 3 bases for J; bases not matched to a gene: 5.

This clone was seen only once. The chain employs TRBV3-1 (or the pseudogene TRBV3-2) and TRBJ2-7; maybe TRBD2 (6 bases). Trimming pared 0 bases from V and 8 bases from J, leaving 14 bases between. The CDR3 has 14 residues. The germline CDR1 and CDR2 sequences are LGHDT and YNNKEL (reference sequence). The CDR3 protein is CASSQDPGGPKQYF. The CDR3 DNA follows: TGTGCCAGCAGCCAAGACCCCGGAGGGCCAAAGCAGTACTTC.

The CDR3 region is CASKERGGAEGNTIYF. The CDR3 coding sequence is TGTGCCAGCAAGGAAAGGGGGGGGGCGGAAGGAAACACCATATATTTT. The chain couples TRBV6-7 to TRBJ1-3; possible D gene TRBD1, 6 bases. TRBV6-7 is marked as an open reading frame, function uncertain. The CDR3 extends over 16 amino acids. V dropped 7 bases and J dropped 4 bases, with 20 bases sitting between them.

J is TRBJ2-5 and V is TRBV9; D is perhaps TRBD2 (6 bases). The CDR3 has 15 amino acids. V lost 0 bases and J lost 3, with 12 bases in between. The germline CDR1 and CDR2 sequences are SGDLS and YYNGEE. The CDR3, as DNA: TGTGCCAGCAGCGTAGCCGGAGGGCTCGAAGAGACCCAGTACTTC. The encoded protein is CASSVAGGLEETQYF.

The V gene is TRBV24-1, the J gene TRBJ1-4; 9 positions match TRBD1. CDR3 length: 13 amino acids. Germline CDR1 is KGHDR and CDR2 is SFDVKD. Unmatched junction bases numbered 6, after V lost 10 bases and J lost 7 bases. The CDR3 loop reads CATSGTGSEKLFF. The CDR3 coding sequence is TGTGCCACGAGCGGGACAGGGTCTGAAAAACTGTTTTTT.

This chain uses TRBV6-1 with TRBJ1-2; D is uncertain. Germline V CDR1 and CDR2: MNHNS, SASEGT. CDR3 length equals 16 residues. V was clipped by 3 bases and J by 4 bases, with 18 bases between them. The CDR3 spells CASSDYPRGRAYGYTF. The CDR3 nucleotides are TGTGCCAGCAGTGATTATCCGAGAGGGAGGGCCTATGGCTACACCTTC.

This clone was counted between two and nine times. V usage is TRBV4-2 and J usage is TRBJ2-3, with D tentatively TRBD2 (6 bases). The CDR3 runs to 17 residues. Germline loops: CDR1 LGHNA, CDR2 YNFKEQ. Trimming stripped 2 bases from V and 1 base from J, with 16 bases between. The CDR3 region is CASSQWKRASGTDTQYF. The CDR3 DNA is TGTGCCAGCAGCCAATGGAAGCGGGCCTCGGGCACAGATACGCAGTATTTT.

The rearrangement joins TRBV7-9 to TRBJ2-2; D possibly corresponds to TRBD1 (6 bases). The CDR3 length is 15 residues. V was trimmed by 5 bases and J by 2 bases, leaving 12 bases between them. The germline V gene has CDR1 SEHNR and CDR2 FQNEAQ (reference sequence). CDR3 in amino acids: CASSPRDTNTGELFF. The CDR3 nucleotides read TGTGCCAGCAGCCCCCGGGACACCAACACCGGGGAGCTGTTTTTT.

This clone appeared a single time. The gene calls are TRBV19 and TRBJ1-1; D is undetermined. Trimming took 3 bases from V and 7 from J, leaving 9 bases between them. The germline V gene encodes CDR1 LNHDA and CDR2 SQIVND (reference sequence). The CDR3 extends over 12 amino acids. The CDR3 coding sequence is TGTGCCAGTAGTATGGTGCTCGGTGAAGCTTTCTTT. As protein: CASSMVLGEAFF.

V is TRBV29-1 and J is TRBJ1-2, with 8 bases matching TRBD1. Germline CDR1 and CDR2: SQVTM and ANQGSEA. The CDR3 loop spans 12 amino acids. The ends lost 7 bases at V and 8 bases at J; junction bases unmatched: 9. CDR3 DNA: TGCAGCGCCCTGACAGGGGCGGGGGGCTACACCTTC. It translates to CSALTGAGGYTF.